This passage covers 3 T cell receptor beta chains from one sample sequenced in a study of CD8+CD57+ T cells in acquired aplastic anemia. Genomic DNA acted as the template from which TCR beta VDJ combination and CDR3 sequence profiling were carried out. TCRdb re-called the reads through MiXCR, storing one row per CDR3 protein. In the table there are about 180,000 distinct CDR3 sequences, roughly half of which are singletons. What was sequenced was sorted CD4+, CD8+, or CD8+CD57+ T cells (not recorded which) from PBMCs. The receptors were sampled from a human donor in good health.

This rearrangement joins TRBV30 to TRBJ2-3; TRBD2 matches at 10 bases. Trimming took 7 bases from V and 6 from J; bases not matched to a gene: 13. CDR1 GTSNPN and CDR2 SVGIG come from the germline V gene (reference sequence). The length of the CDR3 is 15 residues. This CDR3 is CASGSGLAGADTQYF. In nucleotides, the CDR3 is TGTGCCTCGGGGAGTGGTCTAGCGGGAGCGGATACGCAGTATTTT.

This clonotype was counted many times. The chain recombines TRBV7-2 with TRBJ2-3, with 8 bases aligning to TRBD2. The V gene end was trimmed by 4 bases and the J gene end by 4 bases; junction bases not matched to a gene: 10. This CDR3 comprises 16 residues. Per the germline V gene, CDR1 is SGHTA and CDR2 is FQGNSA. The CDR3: CASSSTPGLGADTQYF. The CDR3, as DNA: TGTGCCAGCAGCTCTACACCGGGACTAGGTGCAGATACGCAGTATTTT.

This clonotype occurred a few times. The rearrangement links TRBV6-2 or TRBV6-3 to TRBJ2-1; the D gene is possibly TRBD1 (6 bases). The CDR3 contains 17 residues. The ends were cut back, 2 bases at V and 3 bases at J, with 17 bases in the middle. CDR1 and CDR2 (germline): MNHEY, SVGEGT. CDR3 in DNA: TGTGCCAGCAGTTACCTGAGGCTGGCACAGGGCTACAATGAGCAGTTCTTC. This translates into CASSYLRLAQGYNEQFF.